This record covers a single T cell receptor (beta chain). The target antigen is unknown. The germline V gene encodes CDR1 DFQATT and CDR2 SNEGSKA (reference sequence). This CDR3 contains 12 residues. Trimming left V 1 base short and J 2 bases short, with 5 bases between. Unique molecular identifiers were affixed to single, distinct cDNA molecules. TCRdb reprocessed the 5' RACE reads via MiXCR and lists one record per CDR3 protein. The sample records tens of thousands of distinct CDR3 sequences, roughly 12% being singletons. The record originates from a study of early T cells in non-severe SARS-CoV-2 infection. Study conclusions and caveats: Clonotype matching in VDJdb favored anti-spike CD8 responses and did not capture private and CD4 specificities.

Material: whole blood. The V call is TRBV20-1, the J call TRBJ2-5, with D uncertain. The TCR sequence derives from an adult who was a healthcare worker with PCR-confirmed SARS-CoV-2 infection or an uninfected control (not recorded which). The CDR3 is CSARVRQETQYF. CDR3 in DNA: TGCAGTGCTAGAGTACGGCAAGAGACCCAGTACTTC.